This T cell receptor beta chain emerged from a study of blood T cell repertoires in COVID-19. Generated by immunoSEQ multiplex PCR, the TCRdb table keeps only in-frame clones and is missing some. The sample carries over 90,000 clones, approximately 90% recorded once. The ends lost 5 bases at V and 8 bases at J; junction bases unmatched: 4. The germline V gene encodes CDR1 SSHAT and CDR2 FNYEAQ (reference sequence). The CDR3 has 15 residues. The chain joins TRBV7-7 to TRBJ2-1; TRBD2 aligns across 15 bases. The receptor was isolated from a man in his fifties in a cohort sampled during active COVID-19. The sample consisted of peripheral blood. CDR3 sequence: CASSRGLAGGDEQFF. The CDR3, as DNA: TGTGCCAGCAGCCGAGGACTAGCGGGGGGGGATGAGCAGTTCTTC.